This TCR beta chain was recovered during a study of cytomegalovirus exposure and HLA in healthy donors. Study observations and caveats: Prior analysis indicated that the majority of TCR beta V segments exhibited productivity approximately 90% or approximately 30% of the time.

With 4 bases removed from V and 2 bases from J, the gap between germline ends came to 12 bases. Germline V gene data show CDR1 as LNHNV and CDR2 as YYDKDF (reference sequence). This CDR3 is 14 amino acids long. PCR used 60 Vbeta primers and 13 Jbeta primers. Sequencing used immunoSEQ multiplex PCR; TCRdb keeps in-frame clones, though not all of them. The data show tens of thousands of clones, more than 70% seen once. Turning to this clone: Its specificity is unknown.

The chain is built from TRBV15 and TRBJ2-7; no clear D gene. The sequencing sample was made of PBMCs. The TCR sequence derives from a male donor in good health and CMV-seropositive. Written as DNA, the CDR3 is TGTGCCACCAGCACCCTAGACCGGCCCTACGAGCAGTACTTC. Protein: CATSTLDRPYEQYF.